This T cell receptor beta chain comes out of a study of blood T cell repertoires in COVID-19. The overall study: Spain, Italy and the United States supplied samples that represented acute and convalescent COVID-19. The cDNA or gDNA used as material had been derived from T cells, B-cell-depleted T cells, or PBMCs.

As processed by the authors: Estimation of nucleated cell counts was performed using reference gene primer amplification. Only in-frame clones appear in the TCRdb table, and some are missing; sequencing was by immunoSEQ multiplex PCR. Clonal size and the V and J genes are those of that table, whereas D and trimming came from the DNA. The sample includes approximately 240,000 clones, 70% to 90% of them seen just once. CDR3 size: 17 residues. Germline V lookup: CDR1 LNHDA, CDR2 SQIVND (reference sequence). V was clipped by 5 bases and J by 0 bases; unmatched bases: 10. This clonotype originated in a woman aged 18-29 years who had recovered from COVID-19. Sequenced material: peripheral blood. V and J are TRBV19 and TRBJ1-2; 9 nucleotides line up with TRBD1. The CDR3 sequence: CASSAGGQGRTNYGYTF. The CDR3, as DNA: TGTGCCAGTAGTGCCGGCGGACAGGGGCGAACTAACTATGGCTACACCTTC.